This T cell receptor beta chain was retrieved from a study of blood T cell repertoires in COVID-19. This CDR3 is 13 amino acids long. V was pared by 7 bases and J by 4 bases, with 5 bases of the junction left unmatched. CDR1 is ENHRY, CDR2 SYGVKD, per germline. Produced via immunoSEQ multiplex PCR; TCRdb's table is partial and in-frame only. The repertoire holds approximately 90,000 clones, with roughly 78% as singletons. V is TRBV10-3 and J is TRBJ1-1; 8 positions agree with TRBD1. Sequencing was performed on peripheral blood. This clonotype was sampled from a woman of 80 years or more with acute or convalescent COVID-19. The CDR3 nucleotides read TGTGCCATCAAGGACAGGGAGGGCACTGAAGCTTTCTTT. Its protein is CAIKDREGTEAFF.